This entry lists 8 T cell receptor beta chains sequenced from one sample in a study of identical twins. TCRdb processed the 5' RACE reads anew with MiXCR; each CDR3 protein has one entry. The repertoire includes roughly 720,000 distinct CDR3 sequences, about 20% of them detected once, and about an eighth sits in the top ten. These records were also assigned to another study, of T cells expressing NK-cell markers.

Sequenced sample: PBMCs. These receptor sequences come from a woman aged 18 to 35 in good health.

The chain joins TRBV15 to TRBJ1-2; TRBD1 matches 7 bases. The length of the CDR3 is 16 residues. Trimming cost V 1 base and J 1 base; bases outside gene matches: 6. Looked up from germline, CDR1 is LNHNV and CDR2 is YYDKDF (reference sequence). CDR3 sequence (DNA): TGTGCCACCAGCAGAGGAGTAGGGGGCCTTAACTATGGCTACACCTTC. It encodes CATSRGVGGLNYGYTF.

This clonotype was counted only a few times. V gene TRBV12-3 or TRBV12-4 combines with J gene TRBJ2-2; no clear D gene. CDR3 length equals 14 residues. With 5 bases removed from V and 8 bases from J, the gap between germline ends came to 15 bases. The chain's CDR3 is CASSRSAGRGELFF. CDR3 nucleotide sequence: TGTGCCAGCAGTCGCTCGGCCGGTCGGGGGGAGCTGTTTTTT.

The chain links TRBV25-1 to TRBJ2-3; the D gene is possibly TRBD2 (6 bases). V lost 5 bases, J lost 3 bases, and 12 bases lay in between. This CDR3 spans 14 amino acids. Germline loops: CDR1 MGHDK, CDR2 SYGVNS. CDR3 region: CASSSRLETDTQYF. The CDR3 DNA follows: TGTGCCAGCAGTTCCCGACTAGAAACAGATACGCAGTATTTT.

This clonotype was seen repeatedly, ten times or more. The CDR3 DNA follows: TGTGCCAGCAGTGGGACTAGCACCGGGGAGCTGTTTTTT. It translates to CASSGTSTGELFF. This chain uses TRBV6-4 with TRBJ2-2; TRBD2 aligns across 7 bases. CDR3 length: 13 amino acids. Trimming removed 4 bases from V and 4 bases from J; junction bases left unmatched: 0. The germline V gene has CDR1 MRHNA and CDR2 SNTAGT.

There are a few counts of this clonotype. The CDR3 bases are TGCAGTGCCTTCGACAGGGGGGTCTCCTACGAGCAGTACTTC. It specifies CSAFDRGVSYEQYF. V gene TRBV20-1 combines with J gene TRBJ2-7, with 9 nucleotides matching TRBD1. V dropped 6 bases and J dropped 0; count of bases not matched to a gene: 6. The germline V gene encodes CDR1 DFQATT and CDR2 SNEGSKA (reference sequence). The CDR3 is 14 residues long.

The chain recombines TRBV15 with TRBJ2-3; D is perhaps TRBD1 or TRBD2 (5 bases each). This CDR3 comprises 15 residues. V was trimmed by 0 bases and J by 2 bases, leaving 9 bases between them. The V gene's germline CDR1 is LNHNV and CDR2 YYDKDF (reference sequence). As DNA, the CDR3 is TGTGCCACCAGCAGAGAGAGGGGACCCACAGATACGCAGTATTTT. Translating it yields CATSRERGPTDTQYF.

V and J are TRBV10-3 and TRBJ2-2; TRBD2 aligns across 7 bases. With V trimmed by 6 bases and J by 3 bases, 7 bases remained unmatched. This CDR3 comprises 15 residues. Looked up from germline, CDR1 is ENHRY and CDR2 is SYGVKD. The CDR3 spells CAISHGLVDTGELFF. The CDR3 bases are TGTGCCATCAGCCACGGACTAGTCGACACCGGGGAGCTGTTTTTT.

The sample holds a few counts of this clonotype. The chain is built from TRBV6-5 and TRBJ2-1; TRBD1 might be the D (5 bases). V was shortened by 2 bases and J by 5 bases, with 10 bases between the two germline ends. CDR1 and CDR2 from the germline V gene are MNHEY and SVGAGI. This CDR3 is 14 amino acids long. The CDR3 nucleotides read TGTGCCAGCAGTTACCAGAGACAGAACAATGAGCAGTTCTTC. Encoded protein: CASSYQRQNNEQFF.